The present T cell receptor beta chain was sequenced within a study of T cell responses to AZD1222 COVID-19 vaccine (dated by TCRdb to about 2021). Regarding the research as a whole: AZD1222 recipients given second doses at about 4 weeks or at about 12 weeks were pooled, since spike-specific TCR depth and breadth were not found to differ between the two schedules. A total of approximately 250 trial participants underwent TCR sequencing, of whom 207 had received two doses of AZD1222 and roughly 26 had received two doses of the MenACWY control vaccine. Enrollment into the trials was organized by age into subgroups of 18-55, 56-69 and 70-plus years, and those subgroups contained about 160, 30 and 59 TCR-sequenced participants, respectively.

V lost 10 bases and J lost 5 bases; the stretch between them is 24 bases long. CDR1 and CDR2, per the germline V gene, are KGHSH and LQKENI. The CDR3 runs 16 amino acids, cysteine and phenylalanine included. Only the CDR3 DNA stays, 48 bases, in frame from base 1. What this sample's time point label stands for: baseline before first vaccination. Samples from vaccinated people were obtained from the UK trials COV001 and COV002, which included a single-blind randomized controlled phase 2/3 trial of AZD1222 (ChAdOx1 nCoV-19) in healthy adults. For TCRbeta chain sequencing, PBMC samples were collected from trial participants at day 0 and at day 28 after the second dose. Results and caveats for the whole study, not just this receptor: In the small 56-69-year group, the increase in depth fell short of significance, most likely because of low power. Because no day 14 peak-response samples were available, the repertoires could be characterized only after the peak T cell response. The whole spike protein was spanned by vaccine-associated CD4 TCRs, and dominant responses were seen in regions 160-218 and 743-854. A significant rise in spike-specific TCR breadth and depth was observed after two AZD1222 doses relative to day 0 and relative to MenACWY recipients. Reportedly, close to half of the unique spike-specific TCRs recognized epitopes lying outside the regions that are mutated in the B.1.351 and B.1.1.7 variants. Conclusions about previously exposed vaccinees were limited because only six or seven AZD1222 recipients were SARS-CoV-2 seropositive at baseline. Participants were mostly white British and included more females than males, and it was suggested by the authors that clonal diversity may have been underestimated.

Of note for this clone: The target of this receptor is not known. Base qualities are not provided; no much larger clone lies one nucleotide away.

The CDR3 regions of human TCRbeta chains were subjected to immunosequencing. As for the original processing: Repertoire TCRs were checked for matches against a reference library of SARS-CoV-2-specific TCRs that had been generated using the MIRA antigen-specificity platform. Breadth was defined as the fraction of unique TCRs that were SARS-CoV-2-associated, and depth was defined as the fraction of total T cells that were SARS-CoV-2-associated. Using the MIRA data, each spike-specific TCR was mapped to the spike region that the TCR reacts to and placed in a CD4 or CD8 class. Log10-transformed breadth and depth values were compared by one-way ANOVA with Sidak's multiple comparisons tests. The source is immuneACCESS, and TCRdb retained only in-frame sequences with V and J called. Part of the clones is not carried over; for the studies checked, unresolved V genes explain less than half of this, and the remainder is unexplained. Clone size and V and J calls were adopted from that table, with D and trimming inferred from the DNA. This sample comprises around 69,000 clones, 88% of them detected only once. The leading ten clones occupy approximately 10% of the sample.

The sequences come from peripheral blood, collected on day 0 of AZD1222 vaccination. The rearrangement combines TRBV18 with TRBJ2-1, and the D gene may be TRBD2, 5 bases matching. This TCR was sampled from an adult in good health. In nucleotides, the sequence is TGTGCCACCCAATCACCGTTTGAGGGCCTCAACAATGAGCAGTTCTTC. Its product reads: CATQSPFEGLNNEQFF.